Listed below are T cell receptor beta chains from one sample, sequenced in a study of blood T cells in healthy people across ages. TCRdb passed the 5' RACE reads through MiXCR, listing each CDR3 protein once. The sample shows approximately 780,000 distinct CDR3 sequences, more than 25% of them seen only once. The same sample was also studied in work on T cells of mothers and their children.

Sequenced material: blood. The receptors derive from a boy aged 10-17 years in good health. Each CDR3 is given with its conserved first and last residue. Fields, in order: J gene, D gene, clone size, V gene, CDR3 protein, CDR3 DNA. A D gene is named only where the DNA matches it firmly. Size tells how often a clone was seen (once, few, many) or the class of an expanded clone, and some rows leave it out.

TRBJ2-3 | . | once | TRBV6-4 | CASSELGVPTDTQYF | TGTGCCAGCAGTGAACTCGGGGTACCCACAGATACGCAGTATTTT
TRBJ2-5 | TRBD2 | few | TRBV6-1 | CATSQPGGLLQETQYF | TGTGCCACCAGCCAACCGGGGGGGCTACTGCAAGAGACCCAGTACTTC
TRBJ1-5 | TRBD1 | . | TRBV25-1 | CASSQGVLQPQHF | TGTGCCAGCAGCCAGGGGGTGTTGCAGCCCCAGCATTTT
TRBJ1-5 | . | . | TRBV5-1 | CASSLDGAVGQPQHF | TGCGCCAGCAGCCTGGACGGAGCTGTCGGTCAGCCCCAGCATTTT
TRBJ2-3 | . | . | TRBV20-1 | CSARDFRDGDTQYF | TGCAGTGCTAGAGATTTCCGGGATGGAGATACGCAGTATTTT
TRBJ1-1 | . | . | TRBV12-3/TRBV12-4 | CASSFLGGKNTEAFF | TGTGCCAGCAGTTTTCTTGGGGGCAAGAACACTGAAGCTTTCTTT
TRBJ1-4 | . | . | TRBV7-6 | CASSPRQGQGNEKLFF | TGTGCCAGCAGCCCCAGGCAAGGACAAGGGAATGAAAAACTGTTTTTT
TRBJ2-3 | TRBD1 | few | TRBV4-1 | CASSQVVGQGRDTQYF | TGCGCCAGCAGCCAAGTGGTCGGACAGGGTCGAGATACGCAGTATTTT
TRBJ2-7 | . | . | TRBV6-6 | CASTQTGSQVGYEQYF | TGTGCCAGCACCCAAACGGGATCACAGGTTGGATACGAGCAGTACTTC
TRBJ2-5 | . | . | TRBV3-1 | CASSPPGGGIETQYF | TGTGCCAGCAGCCCCCCAGGGGGGGGTATAGAGACCCAGTACTTC
TRBJ1-6 | . | few | TRBV9 | CASSVELRTDGGALHF | TGTGCCAGCAGCGTAGAATTAAGGACGGACGGTGGGGCCCTCCACTTT
TRBJ2-2 | . | . | TRBV6-1 | CASSVVGGRNTGELFF | TGTGCCAGCAGTGTCGTTGGGGGCAGGAACACCGGGGAGCTGTTTTTT
TRBJ2-7 | . | . | TRBV27 | CASSPRTTYEQYF | TGTGCCAGCAGTCCCCGGACCACCTACGAGCAGTACTTC
TRBJ2-3 | . | . | TRBV20-1 | CSARQQGTDTQYF | TGCAGTGCTAGACAACAGGGCACAGATACGCAGTATTTT
TRBJ1-6 | . | few | TRBV28 | CASSLPQYNSPLHF | TGTGCCAGCAGTTTACCGCAGTATAATTCACCCCTCCACTTT
TRBJ1-6 | . | few | TRBV5-5 | CASSSRGPNSPLHF | TGTGCCAGCAGCTCCAGGGGCCCAAATTCACCCCTCCACTTT
TRBJ1-1 | . | few | TRBV2 | CASSASHNTEAFF | TGTGCCAGCAGTGCATCCCATAACACTGAAGCTTTCTTT
TRBJ2-5 | TRBD2 | few | TRBV5-1 | CASSLYASGGEEPQYF | TGCGCCAGCAGCTTGTATGCTAGCGGGGGAGAAGAGCCCCAGTACTTC
TRBJ2-2 | . | . | TRBV11-1 | CASSLQVGELFF | TGTGCCAGCAGCTTACAGGTCGGGGAGCTGTTTTTT
TRBJ2-5 | TRBD2 | many | TRBV3-1 | CASSQEGSGETQYF | TGTGCCAGCAGCCAAGAAGGTAGCGGGGAGACCCAGTACTTC
TRBJ2-7 | . | . | TRBV5-1 | CASSFEYGAGETYEQYF | TGCGCCAGCAGCTTCGAGTACGGTGCGGGCGAGACCTACGAGCAGTACTTC
TRBJ1-2 | TRBD1 | . | TRBV27 | CASSSPGQIYGYTF | TGTGCCAGCAGTTCCCCGGGACAGATCTATGGCTACACCTTC
TRBJ2-7 | . | few | TRBV7-9 | CASSPLGGLPEQYF | TGTGCCAGCAGCCCCTTAGGAGGCCTTCCTGAGCAGTACTTC
TRBJ2-2 | . | . | TRBV5-1 | CASSSTNAGELFF | TGCGCCAGCAGCTCGACCAACGCCGGGGAGCTGTTTTTT
TRBJ2-5 | TRBD1 | . | TRBV9 | CASSVGSSDRQETQYF | TGTGCCAGCAGCGTGGGGTCGTCGGACAGGCAAGAGACCCAGTACTTC
TRBJ1-4 | . | few | TRBV4-1 | CASSQEISMRGDEKLFF | TGCGCCAGCAGCCAAGAAATCTCAATGCGGGGAGATGAAAAACTGTTTTTT
TRBJ2-3 | TRBD2 | once | TRBV20-1 | CSASGLAGTDTQYF | TGCAGTGCCTCAGGACTAGCGGGCACAGATACGCAGTATTTT
TRBJ2-2 | . | . | TRBV7-6 | CASSLAFRAANTGELFF | TGTGCCAGCAGCTTAGCGTTCAGAGCCGCGAACACCGGGGAGCTGTTTTTT
TRBJ1-6 | . | . | TRBV28 | CASSLGQGILFTSPLHF | TGTGCCAGCAGTTTAGGGCAGGGAATACTCTTTACTTCACCCCTCCACTTT
TRBJ2-1 | . | . | TRBV5-1 | CASSSPGNVVNEQFF | TGCGCCAGCAGCTCCCCAGGGAACGTAGTCAATGAGCAGTTCTTC
TRBJ2-3 | TRBD2 | . | TRBV5-1 | CASSLEGRDAQIDTQYF | TGCGCCAGCAGCTTGGAAGGGAGGGACGCACAGATCGATACGCAGTATTTT
TRBJ1-2 | . | . | TRBV28 | CASRAAAQINYGYTF | TGTGCCAGCAGAGCAGCGGCACAGATAAACTATGGCTACACCTTC
TRBJ1-1 | TRBD1 | few | TRBV7-8 | CASSLARQGNTEAFF | TGTGCCAGCAGCTTAGCCAGACAGGGGAACACTGAAGCTTTCTTT
TRBJ2-7 | TRBD2 | . | TRBV28 | CASKEGLAGYEQYF | TGTGCCAGTAAAGAAGGACTAGCGGGCTACGAGCAGTACTTC
TRBJ1-1 | . | many | TRBV12-3/TRBV12-4 | CASSPQGNTEAFF | TGTGCCAGCAGCCCTCAGGGGAACACTGAAGCTTTCTTT
TRBJ1-4 | . | . | TRBV9 | CASSASGADNEKLFF | TGTGCCAGCAGCGCCTCCGGGGCCGATAATGAAAAACTGTTTTTT
TRBJ2-5 | . | . | TRBV4-1 | CASSQVGPNNERLF | TGCGCCAGCAGCCAAGTCGGTCCGAACAATGAGCGGCTCTTC
TRBJ2-7 | . | . | TRBV29-1 | CSVTPGTNLYEQYF | TGCAGCGTTACCCCCGGGACAAACCTCTACGAGCAGTACTTC
TRBJ2-5 | . | few | TRBV20-1 | CSARLLQETQYF | TGCAGTGCTAGACTCCTACAAGAGACCCAGTACTTC